These T cell receptor beta chains were read from a single sample in a study of PD-1 and CTLA-4 blockade in melanoma. The protocol was immunoSEQ multiplex PCR, while the TCRdb copy is restricted to in-frame clones and leaves out a portion. The data contain some 21,000 clones, approximately 89% of them singletons. The sequenced sample was CD8+ T cells from peripheral blood, obtained before anti-PD-1 treatment. All receptors derive from a human donor with melanoma. CDR3s leave out the opening cysteine and the closing phenylalanine or tryptophan. Each record gives: V gene, CDR3 protein.

v_gene: TRBV5-5
CDR3aa: ASSLDGRNNEQF

v_gene: TRBV4-1
CDR3aa: ASSQDTVEGYGYT

v_gene: TRBV6-5
CDR3aa: ASSYLFGTAHGYT

v_gene: TRBV6-2/TRBV6-3
CDR3aa: ASSYGGGDQPQH

v_gene: TRBV28
CDR3aa: ASSRQGDDRDEQY

v_gene: TRBV12-5
CDR3aa: ASGLTTGYTEAF

v_gene: TRBV15
CDR3aa: ATSRVPGQGGFYNEQF

v_gene: TRBV30
CDR3aa: AWSVQGGGSATYEQY

v_gene: TRBV12-3/TRBV12-4
CDR3aa: ASSLGETQY

v_gene: TRBV30
CDR3aa: AWRAGEASSYEQY

v_gene: TRBV11-2
CDR3aa: ASSLVGGQETQY

v_gene: TRBV12-3/TRBV12-4
CDR3aa: ASSLTGAAGYT

v_gene: TRBV7-9
CDR3aa: ASSLPADRGSSQETQY

v_gene: TRBV15
CDR3aa: ATSRATTGANVLT

v_gene: TRBV4-3
CDR3aa: ASSQSRFFRDTGELF

v_gene: TRBV11-3
CDR3aa: ASSQERGSYNEQF

v_gene: TRBV19
CDR3aa: ASSMGPDSAYNSPLH

v_gene: TRBV10-3
CDR3aa: AIGTDYLGDDYEQY